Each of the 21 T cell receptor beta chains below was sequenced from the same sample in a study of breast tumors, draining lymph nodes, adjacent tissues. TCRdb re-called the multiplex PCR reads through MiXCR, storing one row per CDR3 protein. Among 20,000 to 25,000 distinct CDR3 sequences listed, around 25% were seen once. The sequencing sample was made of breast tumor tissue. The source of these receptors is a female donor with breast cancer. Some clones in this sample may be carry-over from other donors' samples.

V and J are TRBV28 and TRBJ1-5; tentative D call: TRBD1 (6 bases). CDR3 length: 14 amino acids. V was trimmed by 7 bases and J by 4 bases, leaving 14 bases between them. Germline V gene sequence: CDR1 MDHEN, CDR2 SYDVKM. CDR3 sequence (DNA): TGTGCCAGCACCTTCCTAACAGGGAATCAGCCCCAGCATTTT. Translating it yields CASTFLTGNQPQHF.

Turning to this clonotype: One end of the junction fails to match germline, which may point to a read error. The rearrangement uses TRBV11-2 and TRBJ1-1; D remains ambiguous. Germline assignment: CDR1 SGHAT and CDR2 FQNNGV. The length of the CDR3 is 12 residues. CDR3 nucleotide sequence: TGTGCCAGCAGCTTAGATTCGATGGAAGCTTCCTTT. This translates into CASSLDSMEASF.

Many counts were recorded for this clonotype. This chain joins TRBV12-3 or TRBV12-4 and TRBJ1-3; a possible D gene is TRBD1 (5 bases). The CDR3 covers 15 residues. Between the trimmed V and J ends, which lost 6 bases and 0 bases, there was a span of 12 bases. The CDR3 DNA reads TGTGCCAGCAGGGGGGGGGGTCCCTCTGGAAACACCATATATTTT. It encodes CASRGGGPSGNTIYF.

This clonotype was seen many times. Written as DNA, the CDR3 is TGTGCCAGCAGCGGACTAGCGCGCTACAATGAGCAGTTCTTC. It encodes CASSGLARYNEQFF. The rearrangement uses TRBV2 and TRBJ2-1; 9 bases line up with TRBD2. Trimming removed 6 bases from V and 3 bases from J; junction bases left unmatched: 3. This CDR3 has 14 amino acids. The germline gives CDR1 SNHLY, CDR2 FYNNEI. Based on the CDR3 plus reference TRBV2 and TRBJ2-1, the full variable domain is EPEVTQTPSHQVTQMGQEVILRCVPISNHLYFYWYRQILGQKVEFLVSFYNNEISEKSEIFDDQFSVERPDGSNFTLKIRSTKLEDSAMYFCASSGLARYNEQFFGPGTRLTVL.

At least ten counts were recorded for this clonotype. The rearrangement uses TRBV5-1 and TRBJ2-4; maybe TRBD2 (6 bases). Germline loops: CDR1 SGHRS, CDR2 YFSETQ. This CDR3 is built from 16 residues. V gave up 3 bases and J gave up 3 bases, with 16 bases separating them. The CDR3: CASSWSAGLVKNIQYF. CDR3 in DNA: TGCGCCAGCAGCTGGTCGGCGGGGTTGGTCAAAAACATTCAGTACTTC.

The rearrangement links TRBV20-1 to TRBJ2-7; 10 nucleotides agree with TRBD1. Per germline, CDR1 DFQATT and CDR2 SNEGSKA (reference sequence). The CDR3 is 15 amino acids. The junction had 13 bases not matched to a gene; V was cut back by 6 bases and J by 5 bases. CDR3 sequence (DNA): TGCAGTGCCCGAAAACGACAGGGGGCAGCCGACGAGCAGTACTTC. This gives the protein CSARKRQGAADEQYF.

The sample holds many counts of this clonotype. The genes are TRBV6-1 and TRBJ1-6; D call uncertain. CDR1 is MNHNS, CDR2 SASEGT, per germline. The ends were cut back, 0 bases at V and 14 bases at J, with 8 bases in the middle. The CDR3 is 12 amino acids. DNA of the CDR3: TGTGCCAGCAGTGAAGCGGTCGGAGCCCTCCACTTT. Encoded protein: CASSEAVGALHF.

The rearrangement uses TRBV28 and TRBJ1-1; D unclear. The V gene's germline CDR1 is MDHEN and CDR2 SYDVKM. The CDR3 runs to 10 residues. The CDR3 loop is CVTTDTEAFF. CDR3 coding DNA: TGTGTCACCACGGACACTGAAGCTTTCTTT.

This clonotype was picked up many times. CDR3 in amino acids: CASNRINQPQHF. The CDR3 nucleotides are TGTGCCAGCAACAGGATCAATCAGCCCCAGCATTTT. The chain combines TRBV6-1 with TRBJ1-5; tentatively, D is TRBD1 (5 bases). CDR3 size: 12 residues. The germline V and J ends were trimmed by 7 bases and 3 bases, with 7 bases remaining between them. Germline V gene data show CDR1 as MNHNS and CDR2 as SASEGT.

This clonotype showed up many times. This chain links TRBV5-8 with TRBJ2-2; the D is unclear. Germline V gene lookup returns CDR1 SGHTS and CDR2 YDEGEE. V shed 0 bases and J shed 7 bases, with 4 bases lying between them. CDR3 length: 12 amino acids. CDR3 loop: CASSLDVGELFF. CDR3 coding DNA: TGTGCCAGCAGCTTGGACGTCGGGGAGCTGTTTTTT.

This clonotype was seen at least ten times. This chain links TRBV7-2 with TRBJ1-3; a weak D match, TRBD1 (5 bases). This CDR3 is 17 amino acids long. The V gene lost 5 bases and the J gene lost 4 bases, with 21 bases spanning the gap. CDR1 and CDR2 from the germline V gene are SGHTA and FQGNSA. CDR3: CASSRQPGGTSGNTIYF. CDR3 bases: TGTGCCAGCAGCCGACAGCCCGGGGGTACATCCGGAAACACCATATATTTT.

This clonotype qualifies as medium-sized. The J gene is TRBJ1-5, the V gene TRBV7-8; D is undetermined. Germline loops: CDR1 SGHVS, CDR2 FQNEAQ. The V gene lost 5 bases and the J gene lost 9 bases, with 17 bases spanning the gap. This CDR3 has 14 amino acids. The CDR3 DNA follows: TGTGCCAGCAGCAGTGGACCGGCTGAAGGGCCCCAGCATTTT. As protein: CASSSGPAEGPQHF.

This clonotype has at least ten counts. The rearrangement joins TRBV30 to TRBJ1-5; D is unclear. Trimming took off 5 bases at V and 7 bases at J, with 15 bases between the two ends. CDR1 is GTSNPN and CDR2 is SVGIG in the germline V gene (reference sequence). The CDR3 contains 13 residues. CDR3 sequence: CAWATGFQQPQHF. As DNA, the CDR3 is TGTGCCTGGGCCACGGGCTTTCAGCAGCCCCAGCATTTT.

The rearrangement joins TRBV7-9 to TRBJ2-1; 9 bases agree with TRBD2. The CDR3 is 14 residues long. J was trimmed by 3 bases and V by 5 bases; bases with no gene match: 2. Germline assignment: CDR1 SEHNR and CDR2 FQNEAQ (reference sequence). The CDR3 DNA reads TGTGCCAGCAGCGGTAGCGGGAGCTACAATGAGCAGTTCTTC. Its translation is CASSGSGSYNEQFF.

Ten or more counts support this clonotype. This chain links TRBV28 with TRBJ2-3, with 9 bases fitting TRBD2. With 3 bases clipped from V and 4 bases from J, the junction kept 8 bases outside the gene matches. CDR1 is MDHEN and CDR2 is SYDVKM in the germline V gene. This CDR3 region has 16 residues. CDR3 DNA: TGTGCCAGCAGTTTCGGGCTAGCGGGATTTTCAGATACGCAGTATTTT. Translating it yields CASSFGLAGFSDTQYF. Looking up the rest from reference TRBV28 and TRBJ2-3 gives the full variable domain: DVKVTQSSRYLVKRTGEKVFLECVQDMDHENMFWYRQDPGLGLRLIYFSYDVKMKEKGDIPEGYSVSREKKERFSLILESASTNQTSMYLCASSFGLAGFSDTQYFGPGTRLTVL.

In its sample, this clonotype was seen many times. The CDR3 reads CASSLTSDEQFF. CDR3 DNA sequence: TGTGCCAGCAGTTTAACTAGCGATGAGCAGTTCTTC. V is TRBV28 and J is TRBJ2-1, with 7 bases matching TRBD2. The junction had 0 bases not matched to a gene; V was cut back by 2 bases and J by 8 bases. Germline assignment: CDR1 MDHEN and CDR2 SYDVKM. The CDR3 extends over 12 amino acids.

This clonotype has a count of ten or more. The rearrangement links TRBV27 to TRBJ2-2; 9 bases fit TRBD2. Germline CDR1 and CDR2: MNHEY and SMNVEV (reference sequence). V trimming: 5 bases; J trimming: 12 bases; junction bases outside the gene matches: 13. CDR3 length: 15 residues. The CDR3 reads CASSPKGTSLRKLFF. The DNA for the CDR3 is TGTGCCAGCAGTCCCAAGGGGACTAGCTTGAGGAAGCTGTTTTTT.

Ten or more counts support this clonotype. For the CDR3, the DNA is TGCAGTGCTAGGGGACCCGTCGAGTACGAGCAGTACTTC. Translated: CSARGPVEYEQYF. The V call is TRBV20-1, the J call TRBJ2-7; D may be TRBD1 or TRBD2 (5 bases each). Germline loops: CDR1 DFQATT, CDR2 SNEGSKA (reference sequence). With 3 bases removed from V and 4 bases from J, the gap between germline ends came to 13 bases. The CDR3 has 13 amino acids.

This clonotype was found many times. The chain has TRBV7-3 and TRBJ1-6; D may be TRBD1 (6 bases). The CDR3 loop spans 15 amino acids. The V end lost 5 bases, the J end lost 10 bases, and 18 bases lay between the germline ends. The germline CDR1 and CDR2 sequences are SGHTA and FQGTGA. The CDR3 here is CASSPRGGARSPLHF. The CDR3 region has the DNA TGTGCCAGCAGCCCCCGGGGGGGCGCGAGGTCACCCCTCCACTTT.

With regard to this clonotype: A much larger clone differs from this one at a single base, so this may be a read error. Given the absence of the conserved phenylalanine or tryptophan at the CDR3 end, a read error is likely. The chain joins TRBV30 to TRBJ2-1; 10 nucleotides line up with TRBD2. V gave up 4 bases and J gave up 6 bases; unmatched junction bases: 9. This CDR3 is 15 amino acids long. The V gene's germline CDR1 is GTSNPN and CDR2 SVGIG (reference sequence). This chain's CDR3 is CAWNPASGGLNEQFL. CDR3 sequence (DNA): TGTGCCTGGAACCCCGCTAGCGGGGGACTCAATGAGCAGTTCCTC.

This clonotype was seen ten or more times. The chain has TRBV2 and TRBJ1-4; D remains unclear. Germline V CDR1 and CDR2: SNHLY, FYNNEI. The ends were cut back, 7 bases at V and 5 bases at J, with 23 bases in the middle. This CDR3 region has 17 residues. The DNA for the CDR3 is TGTGCCAGCATCAGCCAGGCGCCGAGATCAGTGAATGAAAAACTGTTTTTT. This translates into CASISQAPRSVNEKLFF.